Each of the 15 T cell receptor beta chains below was sequenced from the same sample in a study of persistence of HIV-infected CD4 T cells. An overlapping HIV-1 Gag peptide pool stimulated these cells at about 0.94 ug/peptide/mL. Sorting of responding CD4+ T cells relied on upregulated CD40 ligand together with CD69. The libraries were made with immunoSEQ version 4 in survey mode. Profiled with immunoSEQ multiplex PCR; TCRdb holds only in-frame clones, not every one. This table holds around 24,000 clones, about 74% found once. The antigens for these receptors are not known. This material consisted of CD4+ T cells sorted from PBMCs after approximately 19-hour stimulation, taken from a patient who received antiretroviral therapy. The receptors originated from an adult man with HIV who was CMV-seropositive.

This sequence joins TRBV3-1 (or the pseudogene TRBV3-2) and TRBJ2-1, with 10 bases matching TRBD2. V gave up 3 bases and J gave up 2 bases; unmatched junction bases: 1. The CDR3 loop spans 15 amino acids. The germline gives CDR1 LGHDT, CDR2 YNNKEL (reference sequence). As DNA, the CDR3 is TGTGCCAGCAGCCACAGCGGGGGGGCCTACAATGAGCAGTTCTTC. It specifies CASSHSGGAYNEQFF.

J is TRBJ1-6 and V is TRBV7-3; a possible D gene is TRBD1 (5 bases). The CDR3 runs 13 residues. CDR1 is SGHTA and CDR2 is FQGTGA in the germline V gene. V lost 3 bases and J lost 8, with 8 bases in between. The CDR3 DNA reads as TGTGCCAGCAGCTTCGCCAGGGATTCACCCCTCCACTTT. Translated: CASSFARDSPLHF. Using reference TRBV7-3 and TRBJ1-6 for the parts outside the CDR3, the full variable domain is GAGVSQTPSNKVTEKGKYVELRCDPISGHTALYWYRQSLGQGPEFLIYFQGTGAADDSGLPNDRFFAVRPEGSVSTLKIQRTERGDSAVYLCASSFARDSPLHFGNGTRLTVT.

This clone was found once. V usage is TRBV19 and J usage is TRBJ1-1; TRBD1 might be the D (5 bases). Germline CDR1 reads LNHDA; CDR2 reads SQIVND (reference sequence). V was trimmed by 7 bases and J by 11 bases, leaving 29 bases between them. The CDR3 is 16 amino acids. This chain's CDR3 is CASTQTRVRERVGAFF. The CDR3 DNA follows: TGTGCCAGTACCCAGACGAGGGTCAGGGAGAGAGTTGGGGCTTTCTTT.

The gene calls are TRBV14 and TRBJ2-1; D might be TRBD2 (6 bases). Trimming removed 0 bases at V and 8 bases at J, with 14 bases between. Germline CDR1 is SGHDN and CDR2 is FVKESK. This CDR3 has 15 amino acids. The CDR3, as DNA: TGTGCCAGCAGCCAAGAAGCCGGGGGTTGGGATGAGCAGTTCTTC. Amino acids: CASSQEAGGWDEQFF.

The rearrangement links TRBV28 to TRBJ2-2; 7 bases match TRBD1. CDR1 and CDR2 (germline): MDHEN, SYDVKM. Trimming took 8 bases from V and 6 from J; bases not matched to a gene: 12. The CDR3 contains 15 residues. The DNA for the CDR3 is TGTGCCAGCCGACAGGGACGGGTAATAGCCGGGGAGCTGTTTTTT. Encoded protein: CASRQGRVIAGELFF.

CDR3 residues: CASSIAGTGYYGYTF. The CDR3 DNA is TGTGCCAGCAGTATCGCCGGGACAGGGTACTATGGCTACACCTTC. The J gene is TRBJ1-2, the V gene TRBV2; 9 nucleotides align to TRBD1. The CDR3 runs to 15 residues. With 5 bases clipped from V and 3 bases from J, the junction kept 7 bases outside the gene matches. Germline CDR1 and CDR2: SNHLY and FYNNEI.

As to this clone: Other DNA variants within this sample encode the same CDR3. The CDR3 sequence: CASSQRDSYEQYF. As DNA, the CDR3 is TGTGCCAGCAGCCAAAGGGATTCCTACGAGCAGTACTTC. V usage is TRBV3-1 (or the pseudogene TRBV3-2) and J usage is TRBJ2-7; no reliable D call. The CDR3 loop spans 13 amino acids. Germline V gene data show CDR1 as LGHDT and CDR2 as YNNKEL (reference sequence). Trimming cost V 2 bases and J 1 base, with 6 bases left between them.

The chain combines TRBV6-5 with TRBJ2-3; a possible D gene is TRBD1 (6 bases). The V gene's germline CDR1 is MNHEY and CDR2 SVGAGI. The CDR3 runs to 16 residues. Deletions cut 0 bases from V and 2 bases from J, with 12 bases between. CDR3 region: CASSYSAGANTDTQYF. The CDR3 nucleotides read TGTGCCAGCAGTTACTCGGCAGGGGCGAACACAGATACGCAGTATTTT.

The V call is TRBV18, the J call TRBJ2-7, with a weak D call TRBD1 (6 bases). CDR1 is KGHSH, CDR2 LQKENI, per germline. CDR3 size: 13 residues. V was shortened by 6 bases and J by 4 bases, with 13 bases between the two germline ends. Written as DNA, the CDR3 is TGTGCCAGCTCCCGGGACAAGCCGTACGAGCAGTACTTC. Its protein is CASSRDKPYEQYF.

The rearrangement joins TRBV14 to TRBJ1-2; the match to TRBD1 covers 8 bases. Germline values: CDR1 SGHDN, CDR2 FVKESK. The CDR3 sequence is 13 residues long. V lost 4 bases and J lost 8; bases outside the gene matches: 6. Here the CDR3 DNA reads TGTGCCAGCAGCCTTGGACAGGGAAGGGGCTACACCTTC. Protein sequence: CASSLGQGRGYTF. The variable domain in full, completed from reference TRBV14 and TRBJ1-2, reads EAGVTQFPSHSVIEKGQTVTLRCDPISGHDNLYWYRRVMGKEIKFLLHFVKESKQDESGMPNNRFLAERTGGTYSTLKVQPAELEDSGVYFCASSLGQGRGYTFGSGTRLTVV.

V and J are TRBV12-5 and TRBJ2-6; 7 bases match TRBD1. Germline V gene data show CDR1 as LGHNT and CDR2 as FRNRAP. This CDR3 has 19 residues. The ends lost 5 bases at V and 2 bases at J; junction bases unmatched: 15. The CDR3 coding sequence is TGTGCTAGTGGTGTATTTGGGGGACAGCGAGAAGCTGGGGCCAACGTCCTGACTTTC. Amino acids: CASGVFGGQREAGANVLTF.

The chain is built from TRBV6-5 and TRBJ1-2; 12 bases fit TRBD1. J gave up 6 bases and V 7 bases, and 9 bases lay outside the gene matches. Looked up from germline, CDR1 is MNHEY and CDR2 is SVGAGI. The CDR3 is 15 amino acids. The CDR3 DNA follows: TGTGCCAGCACTCTTGAGGGGGACAGGGGGCATGGCTACACCTTC. It codes for CASTLEGDRGHGYTF.

V and J are TRBV5-1 and TRBJ2-2; 7 bases line up with TRBD1. Trimming removed 1 base from V and 1 base from J; junction bases left unmatched: 7. The V gene's germline CDR1 is SGHRS and CDR2 YFSETQ. The CDR3 has 17 residues. CDR3 coding DNA: TGCGCCAGCAGCTTGCTTTCGGGACAGCTGAACACCGGGGAGCTGTTTTTT. As protein: CASSLLSGQLNTGELFF.

This clone was found once. The genes are TRBV5-1 and TRBJ2-1; 8 bases align to TRBD2. CDR3 length: 16 residues. Per germline, CDR1 SGHRS and CDR2 YFSETQ. With 4 bases clipped from V and 1 base from J, the junction kept 7 bases outside the gene matches. The CDR3 sequence is CASSHVGGASYNEQFF. The CDR3 DNA follows: TGCGCCAGCAGCCATGTCGGGGGGGCTTCCTACAATGAGCAGTTCTTC.

The chain has TRBV12-5 and TRBJ2-6; either TRBD1 or TRBD2 may supply D (6 bases each). CDR3 length: 22 residues. The germline gives CDR1 LGHNT, CDR2 FRNRAP. V lost 0 bases, J lost 3 bases, and 27 bases lay in between. CDR3 loop: CASGLVPLEFGGQRVGANVLTF. CDR3 bases: TGTGCTAGTGGTTTGGTACCTCTTGAATTTGGGGGGCAGAGGGTTGGGGCCAACGTCCTGACTTTC. The variable domain in full, with the rest retrieved from reference TRBV12-5 and TRBJ2-6, is DARVTQTPRHKVTEMGQEVTMRCQPILGHNTVFWYRQTMMQGLELLAYFRNRAPLDDSGMPKDRFSAEMPDATLATLKIQPSEPRDSAVYFCASGLVPLEFGGQRVGANVLTFGAGSRLTVL.